This TCR beta chain was captured by sequencing in a study of T cells after yellow fever vaccination. On the study more broadly: SMART-Seq v4 Ultra Low Input prepared libraries from low-cell fractions.

TCRdb re-analysed the 5' RACE reads in MiXCR, keeping a single row per CDR3 protein. The table includes around 400,000 distinct CDR3 sequences, around 10% detected once. Findings and limits, study-wide: From the bulk population, abundant clonotypes could contaminate and appear within FACS-sorted repertoires. Shared CD4/CD8 clonotypes were a small share, likely from convergent recombination. In post-booster samples, most primary-vaccination clones reappeared (under 98% CD4, over 70% CD8).

As for this clonotype: Its cognate antigen is unknown.

Germline trimming cut 6 bases from V and 0 bases from J; bases unmatched to any gene: 5. The CDR3 is 13 residues long. Germline V gene sequence: CDR1 DFQATT, CDR2 SNEGSKA (reference sequence). V gene TRBV20-1 combines with J gene TRBJ2-7, with TRBD2 matching over 7 bases. Sequenced material: PBMCs, taken on the day of the first yellow fever vaccination. This receptor was obtained from a man in his late teens or twenties who received the YFV17D yellow fever vaccine. The CDR3 sequence: CSAPTSFSYEQYF. The CDR3 region has the DNA TGCAGTGCCCCGACTAGCTTCTCCTACGAGCAGTACTTC.